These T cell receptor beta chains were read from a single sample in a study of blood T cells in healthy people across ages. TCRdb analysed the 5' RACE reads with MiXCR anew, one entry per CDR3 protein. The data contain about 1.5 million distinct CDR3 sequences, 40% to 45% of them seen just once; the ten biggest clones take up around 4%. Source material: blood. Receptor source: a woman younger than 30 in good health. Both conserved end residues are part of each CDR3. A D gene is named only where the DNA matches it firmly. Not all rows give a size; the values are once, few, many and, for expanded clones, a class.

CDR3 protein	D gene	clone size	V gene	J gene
CASSFLPRQGRTEAFF	TRBD1	few	TRBV12-3/TRBV12-4	TRBJ1-1
CASSHQGQGSGELFF	TRBD1	.	TRBV4-1	TRBJ2-2
CASSYLGGGWDEQYF	TRBD2	.	TRBV6-5	TRBJ2-7
CASSLRGAKETQYF	.	.	TRBV12-3/TRBV12-4	TRBJ2-5
CASSPAYRASNTIYF	.	.	TRBV7-6	TRBJ1-3
CSVGGQFNNYGYTF	.	few	TRBV29-1	TRBJ1-2
CASSSLGGLQPQHF	.	few	TRBV28	TRBJ1-5
CSVTGLNTGELFF	TRBD1	.	TRBV29-1	TRBJ2-2
CASSQLGLAGSSYEQYF	TRBD2	few	TRBV4-1	TRBJ2-7
CASSELDAGPYYEQYF	.	.	TRBV25-1	TRBJ2-7
CASSLDANLAHGTQYF	.	.	TRBV5-1	TRBJ2-3
CASSRTGETEAFF	TRBD1	.	TRBV18	TRBJ1-1
CASSHRDRGPGRAKNIQYF	TRBD1	.	TRBV7-9	TRBJ2-4
CSSGDLDTGEQFF	.	few	TRBV29-1	TRBJ2-1
CASSGGQGLANYGYTF	TRBD1	few	TRBV5-1	TRBJ1-2
CASRIQGAVGNTEAFF	TRBD1	many	TRBV27	TRBJ1-1
CAISGLAGRRDTQYF	TRBD2	.	TRBV10-3	TRBJ2-3
CASSFSGSSADTQYF	.	few	TRBV7-7	TRBJ2-3
CAWSLDLGSTDTQYF	.	once	TRBV30	TRBJ2-3
CASSLGQGSENTEAFF	TRBD1	.	TRBV7-9	TRBJ1-1
CASSRIGTGPDTQYF	TRBD1	.	TRBV4-3	TRBJ2-3
CASSLEGSAKNIQYF	.	few	TRBV7-9	TRBJ2-4
CSVEGRDRANEQYF	TRBD1	few	TRBV29-1	.
CASSLWTSGPYEQYF	TRBD2	.	TRBV7-2	.
CASSWFSYNEQFF	.	few	TRBV6-2/TRBV6-3	TRBJ2-1
CASSFAVFYNEQFF	.	few	TRBV11-2	TRBJ2-1
CASSYSQDRGSTEAFF	TRBD1	.	TRBV6-2/TRBV6-3	TRBJ1-1
CASSLDGNFGTGVNEQFF	TRBD1	.	TRBV7-3	TRBJ2-1
CASSSLAGEEDTQYF	TRBD2	.	TRBV5-1	TRBJ2-3
CSVAGGHQETQYF	.	.	TRBV29-1	TRBJ2-5
CASSTLDTLLSYEQYF	.	.	TRBV7-9	.
CASSGLEPHEQYF	.	.	TRBV6-1	TRBJ2-5
CASSETSGGPSTTDTQYF	TRBD2	.	TRBV7-2	TRBJ2-3
CASKGGSYGYTF	.	many	TRBV12-3/TRBV12-4	TRBJ1-2
CASSLGTSYYNEQFF	TRBD2	.	TRBV5-1	TRBJ2-1
CASSPRKSPGELFF	.	.	TRBV18	TRBJ2-2
CASSPRPAGIHEQYF	.	few	TRBV4-3	TRBJ2-7
CASSPGVLWATNEKLFF	.	few	TRBV27	TRBJ1-4
CSAWGNNEQFF	.	.	TRBV20-1	TRBJ2-1
CASSFVGGENTEAFF	.	.	TRBV5-1	TRBJ1-1
CASSPGTVQYF	TRBD1	few	TRBV7-9	TRBJ2-5
CAWSVRAGGLSYEQYF	TRBD2	.	TRBV30	TRBJ2-7